The T cell receptor (beta chain) under discussion was sequenced for a study of cytomegalovirus exposure and HLA in healthy donors. CDR1 is MNHEY and CDR2 is SVGAGI in the germline V gene. V shed 7 bases and J shed 1 base, with 10 bases lying between them. CDR3 length: 13 residues. Clones were sequenced by immunoSEQ multiplex PCR, and TCRdb holds only the in-frame ones, with some missing. The sample carries approximately 260,000 clones, 75% to 90% recorded once. This clonotype was obtained from a woman in her twenties or thirties in good health and CMV-seropositive. The genes are TRBV6-5 and TRBJ1-1; D not resolved. Material for sequencing was PBMCs. CDR3 amino acids: CASTLQSNTEAFF. CDR3 DNA sequence: TGTGCCAGCACCTTACAATCGAACACTGAAGCTTTCTTT.